This passage covers 31 T cell receptor beta chains from one sample sequenced in a study of blood T cell repertoires in COVID-19. Clones were read by immunoSEQ multiplex PCR, and TCRdb kept only the in-frame ones, dropping some. The sample shows roughly 350,000 clones, around 89% of them seen only once. The sequenced material came from peripheral blood. The receptors stem from a woman in her forties or fifties with active or convalescent COVID-19.

This clone has only one observation. The chain employs TRBV19 and TRBJ1-2; no reliable D call. The CDR3 is 13 residues long. Trimming took 5 bases from V and 5 from J, leaving 12 bases between them. Germline CDR1 reads LNHDA; CDR2 reads SQIVND (reference sequence). The CDR3 spells CASSSRVDYGYTF. For the CDR3, the DNA is TGTGCCAGTAGTTCCCGGGTGGATTATGGCTACACCTTC.

V and J are TRBV19 and TRBJ1-1; 8 bases fit TRBD1. CDR3 length: 16 amino acids. Germline-derived CDR1 and CDR2 are LNHDA and SQIVND (reference sequence). The ends lost 3 bases at V and 2 bases at J; junction bases unmatched: 8. The CDR3 sequence: CASSILPGQGNTEAFF. CDR3 coding DNA: TGTGCCAGTAGTATCCTCCCCGGACAGGGCAACACTGAAGCTTTCTTT.

This clone was found once. This chain links TRBV30 with TRBJ1-2; no reliable D call. V was cut by 2 bases and J by 8 bases, with 15 bases left in between. CDR1 and CDR2 (germline): GTSNPN, SVGIG (reference sequence). CDR3 length equals 13 residues. CDR3 sequence: CAWSRDPSRGYTF. The CDR3 DNA reads as TGTGCCTGGAGTCGAGATCCTTCTCGAGGCTACACCTTC.

V gene TRBV6-2 or TRBV6-3 combines with J gene TRBJ1-2, with D possibly matching TRBD1 (5 bases). Germline V gene lookup returns CDR1 MNHEY and CDR2 SVGEGT. This CDR3 contains 12 residues. Trimming stripped 5 bases from V and 4 bases from J, with 8 bases between. The CDR3 region is CASSDDSYGYTF. In DNA, the CDR3 is TGTGCCAGCAGTGACGACAGCTATGGCTACACCTTC.

The rearrangement uses TRBV5-1 and TRBJ2-5; D is possibly TRBD1 (6 bases). CDR3 size: 14 residues. CDR1 and CDR2 from the germline V gene are SGHRS and YFSETQ. V was trimmed by 1 base and J by 5 bases, leaving 12 bases between them. DNA for the CDR3: TGCGCCAGCAGCTTGAGGCAGGGGTTTGAGACCCAGTACTTC. Protein product: CASSLRQGFETQYF. Complete variable domain (other parts from reference TRBV5-1 and TRBJ2-5): KAGVTQTPRYLIKTRGQQVTLSCSPISGHRSVSWYQQTPGQGLQFLFEYFSETQRNKGNFPGRFSGRQFSNSRSEMNVSTLELGDSALYLCASSLRQGFETQYFGPGTRLLVL.

The chain couples TRBV7-2 to TRBJ2-3, with TRBD2 identical over 9 bases. Germline V CDR1 and CDR2: SGHTA, FQGNSA. V lost 7 bases and J lost 4; bases outside the gene matches: 9. The CDR3 is made up of 15 amino acids. As DNA, the CDR3 is TGTGCCAGCACCCGCGGCGGGAGGGCGGCAGATACGCAGTATTTT. It encodes CASTRGGRAADTQYF.

The V call is TRBV19, the J call TRBJ1-2, with TRBD1 matching over 7 bases. The CDR3 loop spans 14 amino acids. Trimming removed 6 bases from V and 3 bases from J; junction bases left unmatched: 7. Per germline, CDR1 LNHDA and CDR2 SQIVND (reference sequence). As DNA, the CDR3 is TGTGCCAGTAGGGAAAGGGGGCTGCACTATGGCTACACCTTC. It encodes CASRERGLHYGYTF.

The chain has TRBV28 and TRBJ1-2, with 7 bases identical to TRBD1. CDR3 size: 13 residues. CDR1 and CDR2 from the germline V gene are MDHEN and SYDVKM. Unmatched junction bases numbered 10, after V lost 7 bases and J lost 8 bases. CDR3 residues: CASNTDRFGGYTF. The CDR3, as DNA: TGTGCCAGCAACACGGACAGGTTCGGAGGCTACACCTTC.

This clone was counted only a few times. The CDR3 reads CASSPTRLGGYTF. The DNA of the CDR3 is TGTGCCAGCAGTCCAACTAGGCTCGGGGGCTACACCTTC. This chain uses TRBV12-3 or TRBV12-4 with TRBJ1-2, with D hard to call. This CDR3 contains 13 residues. The V gene lost 5 bases and the J gene lost 8 bases, with 15 bases spanning the gap.

This chain links TRBV9 with TRBJ2-1, with D possibly being TRBD1 (5 bases). Trimming pared 2 bases from V and 0 bases from J, leaving 9 bases between. The CDR3 spans 15 residues. CDR1 and CDR2 (germline): SGDLS, YYNGEE. CDR3 nucleotides: TGTGCCAGCAGCGTTCAGGGCGACTCCTACAATGAGCAGTTCTTC. Translated, it gives CASSVQGDSYNEQFF. Full variable domain (rest looked up from reference TRBV9 and TRBJ2-1): DSGVTQTPKHLITATGQRVTLRCSPRSGDLSVYWYQQSLDQGLQFLIQYYNGEERAKGNILERFSAQQFPDLHSELNLSSLELGDSALYFCASSVQGDSYNEQFFGPGTRLTVL.

The chain recombines TRBV18 with TRBJ2-5, with D possibly TRBD2 on 6 matching bases. The V gene's germline CDR1 is KGHSH and CDR2 LQKENI. The V end was cut by 3 bases, the J end by 4 bases, with 12 bases between. This CDR3 contains 14 residues. The CDR3 spells CASSPPGGIETQYF. In DNA, the CDR3 is TGTGCCAGCTCACCGCCTGGAGGGATAGAGACCCAGTACTTC.

This chain uses TRBV5-4 with TRBJ1-4; a possible D gene is TRBD1 (5 bases). The CDR3 runs to 13 residues. Germline lookup yields CDR1 SGHNT and CDR2 YYREEE (reference sequence). Between the trimmed V and J ends, which lost 9 bases and 8 bases, there was a span of 17 bases. As DNA, the CDR3 is TGTGCCACCTCGTTAGGGGTGGAAGAAAAACTGTTTTTT. This encodes CATSLGVEEKLFF.

The chain is built from TRBV9 and TRBJ2-7; perhaps TRBD2 as D (5 bases). The ends were cut back, 0 bases at V and 3 bases at J, with 13 bases in the middle. The CDR3 loop spans 15 amino acids. The germline gives CDR1 SGDLS, CDR2 YYNGEE. CDR3: CASSVGRAEVYEQYF. Written as DNA, the CDR3 is TGTGCCAGCAGCGTAGGTCGAGCGGAGGTCTACGAGCAGTACTTC.

The chain carries TRBV7-8 and TRBJ2-1; the match to TRBD2 covers 10 bases. V dropped 5 bases and J dropped 9; count of bases not matched to a gene: 13. Per germline, CDR1 SGHVS and CDR2 FQNEAQ. The CDR3 contains 16 residues. The CDR3 DNA sequence: TGTGCCAGCAGCCAAGTTAATCCTAGCGGGGGAGGTGAGCAGTTCTTC. Translated, it gives CASSQVNPSGGGEQFF.

This rearrangement joins TRBV19 to TRBJ1-5, with D perhaps matching TRBD1 (6 bases). Germline V gives CDR1 LNHDA, CDR2 SQIVND (reference sequence). V lost 2 bases and J lost 1, with 9 bases in between. CDR3 length: 15 residues. The CDR3 region is CASSITGISNQPQHF. CDR3 nucleotides: TGTGCCAGTAGTATAACAGGGATAAGCAATCAGCCCCAGCATTTT.

The chain uses TRBV28 and TRBJ2-5, with D perhaps TRBD2 (5 bases). V shed 5 bases and J shed 5 bases, with 18 bases lying between them. The CDR3 loop spans 15 amino acids. Germline lookup yields CDR1 MDHEN and CDR2 SYDVKM. CDR3 DNA: TGTGCCAGCAGTCTTTGGACTCTCGGAGAGGAGACCCAGTACTTC. Its translation is CASSLWTLGEETQYF.

The chain combines TRBV30 with TRBJ2-7; 7 nucleotides agree with TRBD1. V lost 4 bases, J lost 5 bases, and 20 bases stayed unmatched. Germline V lookup: CDR1 GTSNPN, CDR2 SVGIG (reference sequence). This CDR3 is 17 amino acids long. The CDR3, as DNA: TGTGCCTGGAACAAACATAGACTCAGGGGGAACGGTGACGAGCAGTACTTC. The encoded protein is CAWNKHRLRGNGDEQYF.

J is TRBJ2-3 and V is TRBV10-3; D not certain. The V and J ends lost 3 bases and 1 base respectively, with 2 bases between them. Germline CDR1 ENHRY, CDR2 SYGVKD. The CDR3 length is 12 residues. Written as DNA, the CDR3 is TGTGCCATCAGTGACGGCACAGATACGCAGTATTTT. It encodes CAISDGTDTQYF.

For the CDR3, the DNA is TGTGCCAGCGGGGGTCAGGGGGGACTGTTTTTT. Residues: CASGGQGGLFF. V gene TRBV28 combines with J gene TRBJ1-4, with 7 bases fitting TRBD1. Per germline, CDR1 MDHEN and CDR2 SYDVKM. The CDR3 runs 11 residues. Trimming removed 8 bases from V and 13 bases from J; junction bases left unmatched: 7.

CDR3 sequence reads: CASSVRGQSGANVLTF. CDR3 DNA: TGTGCCAGCAGCGTAAGAGGGCAGTCTGGGGCCAACGTCCTGACTTTC. The V and J genes are TRBV9 and TRBJ2-6, with a tentative D call TRBD2 (5 bases). V was clipped by 1 base and J by 1 base, with 9 bases between them. CDR1 SGDLS and CDR2 YYNGEE come from the germline V gene. The CDR3 totals 16 residues.

The V and J genes are TRBV30 and TRBJ1-5; D is ambiguous. The CDR3 is 15 residues long. Trimming stripped 0 bases from V and 5 bases from J, with 14 bases between. From germline, CDR1 is GTSNPN and CDR2 SVGIG (reference sequence). CDR3 coding DNA: TGTGCCTGGAGTGTGGGTATCCCGGGAGATCAGCCCCAGCATTTT. Its protein is CAWSVGIPGDQPQHF.

V is TRBV30 and J is TRBJ2-5, with TRBD2 matching over 9 bases. CDR3 size: 16 residues. The germline V gene has CDR1 GTSNPN and CDR2 SVGIG (reference sequence). Trimming removed 0 bases from V and 8 bases from J; junction bases left unmatched: 13. The DNA for the CDR3 is TGTGCCTGGAGTGTTGGTCTAGCGGGACGCAGGAGAACCCAGTACTTC. Residues: CAWSVGLAGRRRTQYF. The full variable domain, rest sourced from reference TRBV30 and TRBJ2-5, is SQTIHQWPATLVQPVGSPLSLECTVEGTSNPNLYWYRQAAGRGLQLLFYSVGIGQISSEVPQNLSASRPQDRQFILSSKKLLLSDSGFYLCAWSVGLAGRRRTQYFGPGTRLLVL.

A few counts support this clone. J is TRBJ2-7 and V is TRBV30, with D possibly being TRBD2 (6 bases). From germline, CDR1 is GTSNPN and CDR2 SVGIG (reference sequence). With 4 bases removed from V and 5 bases from J, the gap between germline ends came to 12 bases. The CDR3 is 12 amino acids. As DNA, the CDR3 is TGTGCCTGGACCCAGACGGGGGACGAGCAGTACTTC. Protein sequence: CAWTQTGDEQYF.

This clone was detected only a few times. The chain joins TRBV5-1 to TRBJ1-1; D is undetermined. Germline CDR1 SGHRS, CDR2 YFSETQ. The CDR3 runs 12 residues. Trimming cost V 0 bases and J 4 bases, with 4 bases left between them. Written as DNA, the CDR3 is TGCGCCAGCAGCTTGGGGCCCACTGAAGCTTTCTTT. Protein product: CASSLGPTEAFF.

With regard to this clone: Other DNA variants within this sample encode the same CDR3. This rearrangement joins TRBV4-2 to TRBJ2-5, with 7 bases matching TRBD1. The ends lost 1 base at V and 5 bases at J; junction bases unmatched: 4. CDR3 length: 14 amino acids. Germline V gene lookup returns CDR1 LGHNA and CDR2 YNFKEQ. The CDR3 sequence: CASSQVGGGETQYF. DNA for the CDR3: TGTGCCAGCAGCCAAGTAGGGGGCGGGGAGACCCAGTACTTC.

This chain joins TRBV4-3 and TRBJ2-7, with D maybe TRBD2 (6 bases). Trimming stripped 0 bases from V and 3 bases from J, with 12 bases between. CDR1 is LGHNA and CDR2 is YSLEER in the germline V gene. The CDR3 is made up of 15 amino acids. The CDR3 reads CASSQEFWGLYEQYF. CDR3 sequence (DNA): TGCGCCAGCAGCCAAGAATTTTGGGGACTCTACGAGCAGTACTTC.

V and J are TRBV18 and TRBJ2-1; 10 bases are shared with TRBD2. V shed 2 bases and J 0 bases; nucleotides not matched to a gene: 7. Germline V gives CDR1 KGHSH, CDR2 LQKENI. This CDR3 region has 18 residues. CDR3: CASSPIASGGVSYNEQFF. The CDR3 DNA sequence: TGTGCCAGCTCACCAATAGCTAGCGGGGGTGTCTCCTACAATGAGCAGTTCTTC.

V usage is TRBV19 and J usage is TRBJ1-3, with D hard to call. This CDR3 is built from 14 residues. Germline CDR1 LNHDA, CDR2 SQIVND (reference sequence). The V and J ends lost 3 bases and 3 bases respectively, with 9 bases between them. CDR3: CASSMYGSGNTIYF. The CDR3 region has the DNA TGTGCCAGTAGTATGTACGGGAGTGGAAACACCATATATTTT.

V is TRBV18 and J is TRBJ1-2; D is possibly TRBD1 (6 bases). This CDR3 spans 15 amino acids. Trimming removed 9 bases at V and 2 bases at J, with 19 bases between. The germline V gene has CDR1 KGHSH and CDR2 LQKENI. The CDR3: CASSSTTGNNYGYTF. CDR3 bases: TGTGCCAGTTCGAGTACTACAGGGAACAACTATGGCTACACCTTC.

The gene calls are TRBV9 and TRBJ2-1; TRBD2 agrees at 9 bases. There are 16 residues in the CDR3. CDR1 is SGDLS, CDR2 YYNGEE, per germline. The J segment lost 8 bases and the V segment lost 4 bases, leaving 13 bases of the junction unmatched. CDR3 sequence: CASSPGTPAGGDEQFF. The CDR3 nucleotides are TGTGCCAGCAGCCCCGGGACCCCTGCGGGAGGGGATGAGCAGTTCTTC.

The V gene is TRBV9, the J gene TRBJ1-1; D gene unclear. The germline V and J ends were trimmed by 5 bases and 5 bases, with 31 bases remaining between them. Looked up from germline, CDR1 is SGDLS and CDR2 is YYNGEE. The CDR3 spans 19 residues. Written as DNA, the CDR3 is TGTGCCAGCAGGGCGGGGTCGTCGGGGAGGGTCGAGTCGGGGACTGAAGCTTTCTTT. This sequence encodes CASRAGSSGRVESGTEAFF. Full variable domain (remainder filled in from reference TRBV9 and TRBJ1-1): DSGVTQTPKHLITATGQRVTLRCSPRSGDLSVYWYQQSLDQGLQFLIQYYNGEERAKGNILERFSAQQFPDLHSELNLSSLELGDSALYFCASRAGSSGRVESGTEAFFGQGTRLTVV.